This T cell receptor (beta chain) was captured by sequencing in a study of blood T cells in healthy people across ages (dated by TCRdb to the mid-2010s). With regard to the full study: Template switching captured roughly one uniquely barcoded TCR beta cDNA molecule per two T cells in model experiments. The study measured age-related changes in TCR beta repertoire diversity using deep sequencing normalized with unique cDNA molecular identifiers. The donors were divided into four age groups: young (average around 16 years), middle-aged (around 41), aged (approximately 64) and long-lived (roughly 82). Donors of different ages were randomly distributed across sequencing lanes to avoid experimental bias. The study analyzed two additional independent replicas of 1 million unique cDNA reads from the same blood draw for two donors, one aged 18 to 30 and one aged 80 or older. Overall study results and their limits: The CMV infection status of donors was not known, potentially confounding age-related changes in expanded clonotypes. As age increased, observed TCR beta diversity per million T cells dropped in a roughly linear way, and a significant reduction was already evident by age 40. Estimates of total diversity based on one million sequenced T cells were considered lower bounds and underestimates. There was a strong correlation between observed TCR beta diversity and the percentage of naive T cells measured by flow cytometry. Compared with the aged group, more naive CD4+ T cells, fewer expanded clones and increased TCR diversity were shown by the long-lived group, suggesting age selection. Because profiling used bulk unsorted PBMCs, naive and antigen-experienced compartments could not be compared conclusively.

A note on this clonotype: No antigen is known for it. Base-call qualities are not available, and no considerably larger clone is one nucleotide away.

CDR1 and CDR2 are drawn from the germline V gene (reference sequence): MNHEY, SMNVEV. Trimming takes 2 bases from V and 6 bases from J, and the germline ends sit 5 bases apart. Spanning cysteine to phenylalanine, the CDR3 consists of 13 amino acids. The CDR3 DNA has 39 bases and is translated from base 1. Libraries were built with 5' RACE. The reads were generated on an Illumina HiSeq 2500. The second PCR ran for about 7 to 11 cycles and used a J-beta primer mix along with a sample-barcoded 5' primer. Each TCR beta cDNA molecule received a unique molecular identifier from a template-switch 5' adaptor carrying 12 random nucleotides. Each sample yielded at least 3 million CDR3-containing paired-end reads. All of the RNA was converted into first-strand cDNA using the Mint cDNA synthesis kit, with a TRBC-specific oligonucleotide serving as the primer. All cDNA was treated with uracil-DNA glycosylase and then went through a first 18-cycle PCR with the universal primers M1SS and BC2_uni_R. From the authors' description of their analysis: For normalization, 1 million high-quality reads were randomly selected from each sample, with every read carrying a distinct molecular identifier. Instead of being binned into consensus sequences, reads with shared molecular identifiers were discarded. MiTCR, with a Q25 quality threshold and the strictest error-elimination algorithm, was used for CDR3 identification, clonotype clustering and error correction. Lower-bound total TCR beta diversity was estimated with a nonparametric unseen species model using Euler transformation. TCRdb itself trimmed the public reads at Q25 with fastp, ran MiXCR and retained productive beta chains. CDR3 protein sequences are deduplicated, and each keeps its most common genes and DNA. The V and J calls and clone size are TCRdb's, not the authors'. Present in this sample are about 620,000 distinct CDR3 sequences, 20% to 25% of which were seen just once. Together, the top ten hold under 4% of the sample.

The roughly 37 donors, aged about 6 to 95 years, were systemically healthy Caucasian individuals from Russia. Ten milliliters of peripheral blood were drawn from each donor into EDTA-treated Vacutainer tubes. Ficoll-Paque density-gradient centrifugation was used to isolate PBMCs, with at least 7 million per sample. Total RNA was extracted from PBMCs with Trizol reagent, with at least 6 micrograms obtained per sample. Naive CD45RAhigh/CD27high T cell percentages were measured by flow cytometry on a PBMC aliquot from every donor. The source of this sequence is a man between 65 and 79 years old in good health. Sequencing used blood. This chain is built from TRBV27 and TRBJ2-6, with no D gene named confidently. Read as DNA, the sequence is TGTGCCAGCAGTTTAAGCGTGGCCAACGTCCTGACTTTC. Protein translation: CASSLSVANVLTF.